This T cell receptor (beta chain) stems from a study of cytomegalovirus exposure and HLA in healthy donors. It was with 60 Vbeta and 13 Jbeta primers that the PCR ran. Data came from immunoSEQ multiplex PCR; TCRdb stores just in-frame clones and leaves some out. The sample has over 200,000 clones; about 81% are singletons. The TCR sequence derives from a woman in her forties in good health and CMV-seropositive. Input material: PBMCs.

The CDR3 is CAWSSGPAGETQYF. CDR3 nucleotides: TGTGCCTGGAGTTCGGGACCAGCGGGGGAGACCCAGTACTTC. The chain carries TRBV30 and TRBJ2-5; 7 bases map to TRBD2. Germline CDR1 GTSNPN, CDR2 SVGIG (reference sequence). V lost 2 bases to trimming and J lost 5 bases; unmatched junction nucleotides: 8. The CDR3 loop spans 14 amino acids.